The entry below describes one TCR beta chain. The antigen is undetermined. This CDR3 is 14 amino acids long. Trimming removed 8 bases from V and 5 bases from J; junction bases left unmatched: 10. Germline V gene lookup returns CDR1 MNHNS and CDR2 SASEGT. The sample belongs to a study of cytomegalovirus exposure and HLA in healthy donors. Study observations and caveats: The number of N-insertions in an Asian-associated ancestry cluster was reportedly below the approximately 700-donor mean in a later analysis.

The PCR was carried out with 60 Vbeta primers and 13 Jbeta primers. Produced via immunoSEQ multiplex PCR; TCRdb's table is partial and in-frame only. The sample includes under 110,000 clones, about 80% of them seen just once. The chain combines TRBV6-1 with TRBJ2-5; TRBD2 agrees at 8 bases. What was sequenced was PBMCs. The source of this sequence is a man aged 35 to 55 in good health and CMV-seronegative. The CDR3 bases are TGTGCCAGCTCCCCGGGGGGGGCGGCGGAGACCCAGTACTTC. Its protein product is CASSPGGAAETQYF.